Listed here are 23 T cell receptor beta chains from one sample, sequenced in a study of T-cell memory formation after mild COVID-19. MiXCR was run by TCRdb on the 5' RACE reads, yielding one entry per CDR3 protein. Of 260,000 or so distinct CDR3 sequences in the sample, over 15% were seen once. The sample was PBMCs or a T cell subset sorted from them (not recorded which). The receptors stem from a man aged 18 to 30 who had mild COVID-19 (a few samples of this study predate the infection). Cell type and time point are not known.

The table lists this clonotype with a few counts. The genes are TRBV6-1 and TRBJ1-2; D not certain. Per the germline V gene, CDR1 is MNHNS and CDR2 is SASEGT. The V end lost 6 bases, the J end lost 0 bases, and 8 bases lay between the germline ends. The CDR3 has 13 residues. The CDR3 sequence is CASRGDSNYGYTF. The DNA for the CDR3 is TGTGCCAGCAGGGGTGATTCTAACTATGGCTACACCTTC.

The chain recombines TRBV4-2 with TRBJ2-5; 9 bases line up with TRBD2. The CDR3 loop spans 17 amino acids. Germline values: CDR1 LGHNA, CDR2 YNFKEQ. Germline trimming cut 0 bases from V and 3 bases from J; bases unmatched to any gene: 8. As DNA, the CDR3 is TGTGCCAGCAGCCAAGATTCGGGAGCGGGGGGCGAAGAGACCCAGTACTTC. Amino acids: CASSQDSGAGGEETQYF.

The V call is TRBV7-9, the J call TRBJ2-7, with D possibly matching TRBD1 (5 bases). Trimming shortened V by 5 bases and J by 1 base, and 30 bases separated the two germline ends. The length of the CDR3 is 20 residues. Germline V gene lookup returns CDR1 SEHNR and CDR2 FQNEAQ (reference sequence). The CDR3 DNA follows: TGTGCCAGCAGCGGGGCAGTCGGGCCGAACAGCCATATTGCGTCCTACGAGCAGTACTTC. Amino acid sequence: CASSGAVGPNSHIASYEQYF.

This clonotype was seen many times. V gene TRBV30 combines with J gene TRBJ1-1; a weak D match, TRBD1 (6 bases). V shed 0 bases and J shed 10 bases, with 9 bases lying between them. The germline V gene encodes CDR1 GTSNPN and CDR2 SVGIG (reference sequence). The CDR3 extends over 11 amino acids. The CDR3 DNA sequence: TGTGCCTGGAGTGTACAGGGAATAGCTTTCTTT. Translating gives CAWSVQGIAFF.

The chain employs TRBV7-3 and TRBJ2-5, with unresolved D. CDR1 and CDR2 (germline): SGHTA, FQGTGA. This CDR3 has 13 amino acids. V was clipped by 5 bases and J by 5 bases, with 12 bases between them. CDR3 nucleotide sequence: TGTGCCAGCAGCGTAAAGGTGGAGGAGACCCAGTACTTC. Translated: CASSVKVEETQYF.

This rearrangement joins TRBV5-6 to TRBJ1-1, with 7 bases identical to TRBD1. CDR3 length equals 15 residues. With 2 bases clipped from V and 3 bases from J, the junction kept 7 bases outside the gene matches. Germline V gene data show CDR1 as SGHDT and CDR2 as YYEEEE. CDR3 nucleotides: TGTGCCAGCAGCTTCCCCAGGGGGACGCACACTGAAGCTTTCTTT. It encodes CASSFPRGTHTEAFF.

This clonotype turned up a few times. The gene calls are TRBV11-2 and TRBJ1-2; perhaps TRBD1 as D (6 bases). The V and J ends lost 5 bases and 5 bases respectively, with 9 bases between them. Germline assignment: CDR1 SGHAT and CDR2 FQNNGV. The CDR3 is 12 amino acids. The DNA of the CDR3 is TGTGCCAGCAGCAAGACAGGATATGGCTACACCTTC. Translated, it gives CASSKTGYGYTF.

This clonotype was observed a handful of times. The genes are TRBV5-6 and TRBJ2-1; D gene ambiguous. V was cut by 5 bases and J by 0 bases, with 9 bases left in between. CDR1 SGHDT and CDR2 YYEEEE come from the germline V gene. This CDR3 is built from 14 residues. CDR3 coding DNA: TGTGCCAGCAGTTCAAGGTCCTCCTACAATGAGCAGTTCTTC. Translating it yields CASSSRSSYNEQFF.

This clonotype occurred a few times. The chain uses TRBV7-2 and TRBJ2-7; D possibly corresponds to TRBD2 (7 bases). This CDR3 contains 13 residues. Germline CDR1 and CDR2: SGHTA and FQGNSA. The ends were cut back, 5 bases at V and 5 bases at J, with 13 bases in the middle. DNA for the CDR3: TGTGCCAGCAGCCCCGGAGGGGGGGACGAGCAGTACGTC. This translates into CASSPGGGDEQYV.

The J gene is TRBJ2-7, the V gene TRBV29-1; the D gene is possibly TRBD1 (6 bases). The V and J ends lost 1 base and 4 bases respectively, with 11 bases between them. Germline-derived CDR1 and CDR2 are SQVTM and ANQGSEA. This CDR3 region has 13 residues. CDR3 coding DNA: TGCAGCGTTGAAGGAGGGGGACCATACGAGCAGTACTTC. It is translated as CSVEGGGPYEQYF.

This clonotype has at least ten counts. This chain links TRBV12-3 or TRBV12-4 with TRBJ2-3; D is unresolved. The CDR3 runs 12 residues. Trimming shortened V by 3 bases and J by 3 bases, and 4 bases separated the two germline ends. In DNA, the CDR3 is TGTGCCAGCAGTTTGATTACAGATACGCAGTATTTT. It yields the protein CASSLITDTQYF.

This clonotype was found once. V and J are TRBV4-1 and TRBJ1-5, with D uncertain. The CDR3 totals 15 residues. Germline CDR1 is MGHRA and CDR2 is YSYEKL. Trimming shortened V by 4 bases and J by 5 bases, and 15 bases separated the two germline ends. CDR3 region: CASSRSRVVDQPQHF. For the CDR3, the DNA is TGCGCCAGCAGCCGCTCCCGGGTGGTGGATCAGCCCCAGCATTTT.

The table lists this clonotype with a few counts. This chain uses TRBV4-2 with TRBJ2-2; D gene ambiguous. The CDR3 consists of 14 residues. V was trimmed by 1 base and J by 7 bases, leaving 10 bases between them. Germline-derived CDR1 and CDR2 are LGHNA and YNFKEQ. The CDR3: CASSQASLGGELFF. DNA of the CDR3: TGTGCCAGCAGCCAAGCGTCGTTAGGCGGGGAGCTGTTTTTT.

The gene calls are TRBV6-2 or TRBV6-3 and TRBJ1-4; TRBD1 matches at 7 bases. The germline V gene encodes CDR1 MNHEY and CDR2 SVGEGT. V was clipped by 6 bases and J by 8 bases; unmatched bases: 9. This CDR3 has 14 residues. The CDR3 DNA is TGTGCCAGCAGATCCGGGACAGTAAGCGAAAAACTGTTTTTT. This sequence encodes CASRSGTVSEKLFF.

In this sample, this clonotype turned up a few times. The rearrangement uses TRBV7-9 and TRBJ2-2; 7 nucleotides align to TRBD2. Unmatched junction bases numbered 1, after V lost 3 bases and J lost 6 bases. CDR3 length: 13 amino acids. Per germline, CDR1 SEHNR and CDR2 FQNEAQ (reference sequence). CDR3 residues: CASSFLAAGELFF. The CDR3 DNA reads TGTGCCAGCAGCTTTCTAGCGGCCGGGGAGCTGTTTTTT.

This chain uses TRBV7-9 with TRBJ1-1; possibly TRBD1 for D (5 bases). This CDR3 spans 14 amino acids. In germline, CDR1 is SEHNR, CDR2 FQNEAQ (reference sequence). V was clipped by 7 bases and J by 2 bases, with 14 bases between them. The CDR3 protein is CASTQLGVNTEAFF. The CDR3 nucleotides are TGTGCCAGCACCCAACTGGGGGTCAACACTGAAGCTTTCTTT.

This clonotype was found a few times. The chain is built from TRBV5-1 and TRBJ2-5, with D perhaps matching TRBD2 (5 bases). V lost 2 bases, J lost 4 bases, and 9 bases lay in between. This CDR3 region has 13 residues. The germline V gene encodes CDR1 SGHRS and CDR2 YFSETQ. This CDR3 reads CASSLSSPETQYF. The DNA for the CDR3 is TGCGCCAGCAGCTTATCTAGCCCAGAGACCCAGTACTTC.

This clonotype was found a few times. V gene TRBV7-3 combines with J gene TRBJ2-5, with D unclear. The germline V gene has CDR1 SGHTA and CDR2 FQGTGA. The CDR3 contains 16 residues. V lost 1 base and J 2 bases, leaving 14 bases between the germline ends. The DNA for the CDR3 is TGTGCCAGCAGCTTAATCGGGCAGGTACTTCAAGAGACCCAGTACTTC. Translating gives CASSLIGQVLQETQYF.

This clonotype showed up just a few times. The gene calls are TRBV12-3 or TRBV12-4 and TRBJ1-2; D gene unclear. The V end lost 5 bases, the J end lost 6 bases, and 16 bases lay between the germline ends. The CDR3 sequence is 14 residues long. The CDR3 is CASSPGREPDGYTF. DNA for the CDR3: TGTGCCAGCAGTCCCGGGCGGGAACCGGATGGCTACACCTTC.

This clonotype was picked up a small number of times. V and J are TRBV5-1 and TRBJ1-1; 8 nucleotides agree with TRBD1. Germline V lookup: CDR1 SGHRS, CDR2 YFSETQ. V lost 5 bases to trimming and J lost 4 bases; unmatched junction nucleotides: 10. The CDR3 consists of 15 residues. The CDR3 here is CASRLSIGQGTEAFF. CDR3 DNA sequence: TGCGCCAGCAGATTGTCGATAGGACAGGGCACTGAAGCTTTCTTT.

The CDR3 DNA reads TGTGCCAGCAGCCTAGCGGGGGCCGTGAATGAGCAGTTCTTC. Its protein product is CASSLAGAVNEQFF. The rearrangement links TRBV12-3 or TRBV12-4 to TRBJ2-1; the match to TRBD2 covers 10 bases. With 6 bases clipped from V and 7 bases from J, the junction kept 6 bases outside the gene matches. CDR3 length equals 14 residues.

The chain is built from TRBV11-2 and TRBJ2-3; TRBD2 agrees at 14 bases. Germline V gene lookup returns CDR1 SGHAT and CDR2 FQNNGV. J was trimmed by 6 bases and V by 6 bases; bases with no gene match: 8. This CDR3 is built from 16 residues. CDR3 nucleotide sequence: TGTGCCAGCAGTCCGGGGACTAGCGGGGGCCTGGATACGCAGTATTTT. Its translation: CASSPGTSGGLDTQYF.

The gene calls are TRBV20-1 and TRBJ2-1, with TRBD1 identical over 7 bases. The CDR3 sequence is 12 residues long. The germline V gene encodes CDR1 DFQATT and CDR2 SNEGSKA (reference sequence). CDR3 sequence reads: CGGQLFFNEQFF. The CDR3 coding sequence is TGCGGGGGACAGCTGTTTTTCAATGAGCAGTTCTTC.